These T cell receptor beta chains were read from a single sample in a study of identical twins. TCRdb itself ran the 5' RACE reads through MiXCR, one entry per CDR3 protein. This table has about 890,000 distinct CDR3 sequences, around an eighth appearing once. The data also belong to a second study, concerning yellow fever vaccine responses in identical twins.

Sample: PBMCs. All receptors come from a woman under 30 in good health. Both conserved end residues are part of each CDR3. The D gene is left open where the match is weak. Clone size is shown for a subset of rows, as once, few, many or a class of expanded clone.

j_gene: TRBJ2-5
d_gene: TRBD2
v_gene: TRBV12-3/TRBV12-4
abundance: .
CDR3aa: CASSKTSGGWSQYF
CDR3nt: TGTGCCAGCAGTAAAACTAGCGGGGGGTGGTCCCAGTACTTC

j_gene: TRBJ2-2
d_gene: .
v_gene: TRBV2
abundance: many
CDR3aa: CASKLAVTGELFF
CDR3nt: TGTGCCAGCAAATTGGCCGTTACCGGGGAGCTGTTTTTT

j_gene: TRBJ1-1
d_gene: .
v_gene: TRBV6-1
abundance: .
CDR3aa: CASRGAANLMNTEAFF
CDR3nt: TGTGCCAGCAGAGGGGCCGCGAACCTCATGAACACTGAAGCTTTCTTT

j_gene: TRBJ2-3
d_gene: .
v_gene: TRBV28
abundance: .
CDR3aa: CASSSSYGGRADTQYF
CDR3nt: TGTGCCAGCAGTTCATCATACGGGGGTCGGGCAGATACGCAGTATTTT

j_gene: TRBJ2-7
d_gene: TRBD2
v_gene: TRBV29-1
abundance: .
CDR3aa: CSVEAMVAGGSYEQYF
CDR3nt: TGCAGCGTTGAAGCGATGGTAGCGGGAGGTTCCTACGAGCAGTACTTC

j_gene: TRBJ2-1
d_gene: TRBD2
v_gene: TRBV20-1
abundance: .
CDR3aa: CSASLAGGSYNEQFF
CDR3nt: TGCAGTGCGTCACTAGCGGGGGGCTCCTACAATGAGCAGTTCTTC

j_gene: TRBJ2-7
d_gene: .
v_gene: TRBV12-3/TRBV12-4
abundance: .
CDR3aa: CASRRDGYEQYF
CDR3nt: TGTGCCAGCAGACGAGACGGCTACGAGCAGTACTTC

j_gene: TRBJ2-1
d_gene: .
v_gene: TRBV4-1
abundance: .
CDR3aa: CASSQIIRNEQFF
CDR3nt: TGCGCCAGCAGCCAAATCATAAGGAATGAGCAGTTCTTC

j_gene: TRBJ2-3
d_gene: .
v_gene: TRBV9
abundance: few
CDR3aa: CASSPSGRELDTQYF
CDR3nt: TGTGCCAGCAGCCCCTCGGGTCGGGAGCTAGATACGCAGTATTTT

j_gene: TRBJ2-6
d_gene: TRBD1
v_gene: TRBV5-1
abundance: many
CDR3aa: CASKTGGTGASSGANVLTF
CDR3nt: TGCGCCAGCAAAACCGGGGGGACAGGGGCTTCCTCTGGGGCCAACGTCCTGACTTTC

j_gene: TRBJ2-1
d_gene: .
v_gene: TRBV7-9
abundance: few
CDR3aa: CASSTPSGFEQFF
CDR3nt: TGTGCCAGCAGCACCCCTTCGGGGTTTGAGCAGTTCTTC

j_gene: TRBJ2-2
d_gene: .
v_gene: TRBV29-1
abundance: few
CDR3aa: CSVAGTRNTGELFF
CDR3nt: TGCAGCGTAGCCGGGACTCGAAACACCGGGGAGCTGTTTTTT

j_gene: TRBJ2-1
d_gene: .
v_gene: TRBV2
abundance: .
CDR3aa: CASSGDRSPYNEQFF
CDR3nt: TGTGCCAGCAGTGGAGACAGGAGCCCCTACAATGAGCAGTTCTTC